Listed below are T cell receptor beta chains from one sample, sequenced in a study of blood T cell repertoires in COVID-19. Sequenced by immunoSEQ multiplex PCR; TCRdb stores in-frame clones only, minus some. The data hold roughly 230,000 clones, with about four fifths observed a single time. Sequenced material: peripheral blood. These receptors were obtained from a man aged 50 to 59 with active or convalescent COVID-19. Each CDR3 is given with its conserved first and last residue. The D gene is left open where the match is weak. Expanded clones are given a class, and other clones once, few, many or no size at all.

v_call	d_call	clone_size	j_call	cdr3_aa	cdr3_nt
TRBV4-2	-	once	TRBJ2-1	CASSQAPSSYNEQFF	TGTGCCAGCAGCCAAGCCCCTAGCTCCTACAATGAGCAGTTCTTC
TRBV19	-	once	TRBJ1-5	CASSPPVGRTGRIQPQHF	TGTGCCAGTAGTCCCCCGGTGGGGCGTACCGGAAGAATTCAGCCCCAGCATTTT
TRBV6-6	TRBD1	-	TRBJ2-7	CASSASGQEIYEQYF	TGTGCCAGCAGTGCCTCGGGACAGGAGATCTACGAGCAGTACTTC
TRBV19	-	-	TRBJ1-3	CASSLGRPGNTIYF	TGTGCCAGTAGTTTGGGGAGACCTGGAAACACCATATATTTT
TRBV28	-	-	TRBJ1-2	CASRITGNYGYTF	TGTGCCAGCAGGATAACAGGGAACTATGGCTACACCTTC
TRBV7-5	-	-	TRBJ1-3	CVRSLYRESGNTIYF	TGTGTCAGAAGCTTATACAGGGAGTCCGGAAACACCATATATTTT
TRBV24-1	TRBD1	-	TRBJ1-2	CATSDRTGRDGYTF	TGTGCCACCAGTGACCGGACAGGGAGGGATGGCTACACCTTC
TRBV30	-	-	TRBJ2-3	CAWSVIGSSRGTQYF	TGTGCCTGGAGTGTAATCGGGTCCTCAAGAGGTACGCAGTATTTT
TRBV5-1	-	few	TRBJ2-7	CASSFRQGNHEQYF	TGCGCCAGCAGCTTTAGGCAGGGTAACCACGAGCAGTACTTC
TRBV30	TRBD1	-	TRBJ1-4	CAWTPGQPNEKLFF	TGTGCCTGGACCCCGGGACAGCCGAATGAAAAACTGTTTTTT
TRBV5-4	-	-	TRBJ2-3	CASSSLTGSTDTQYF	TGTGCCAGCAGCTCACTGACTGGTAGCACAGATACGCAGTATTTT
TRBV14	TRBD2	-	TRBJ2-6	CASSPRGSPGANVLTF	TGTGCCAGCAGCCCGCGGGGGTCCCCTGGGGCCAACGTCCTGACTTTC
TRBV27	TRBD2	-	TRBJ2-2	CASGGLAGVSGELFF	TGTGCCAGCGGGGGGCTAGCGGGGGTGTCCGGGGAGCTGTTTTTT
TRBV19	-	-	TRBJ1-1	CASGPQANTEAFF	TGTGCCAGTGGCCCGCAGGCGAACACTGAAGCTTTCTTT
TRBV6-2/TRBV6-3	-	-	TRBJ2-3	CASSYPGLSGDTQYF	TGTGCCAGCAGTTACCCGGGTCTGTCTGGAGATACGCAGTATTTT
TRBV2	-	-	TRBJ1-5	CASRTGSNQPQHF	TGTGCCAGCAGGACAGGTTCCAATCAGCCCCAGCATTTT
TRBV3-1/TRBV3-2	-	-	TRBJ1-6	CASSQDPGPSYNSPLHF	TGTGCCAGCAGCCAAGATCCAGGGCCCTCCTATAATTCACCCCTCCACTTT
TRBV7-9	TRBD1	-	TRBJ2-7	CASSSGTGGAYEQYF	TGTGCCAGCAGCTCCGGGACAGGGGGCGCCTACGAGCAGTACTTC
TRBV4-1	-	-	TRBJ2-1	CASSQPTGNNEQFF	TGCGCCAGCAGCCAACCTACAGGGAACAATGAGCAGTTCTTC
TRBV19	-	once	TRBJ2-2	CASSTPRGGNTGELFF	TGTGCCAGTAGTACCCCGCGAGGGGGTAACACCGGGGAGCTGTTTTTT
TRBV18	-	-	TRBJ2-7	CASSQEVRSGEQYF	TGTGCCAGCTCACAAGAGGTTAGATCGGGGGAGCAGTACTTC
TRBV7-3	TRBD2	once	TRBJ2-3	CASSPGTSGGPLDTQYF	TGTGCCAGCAGCCCCGGGACTAGCGGGGGGCCGCTAGATACGCAGTATTTT
TRBV5-1	-	-	TRBJ2-1	CASSLDLGGDGEQFF	TGCGCCAGCAGCTTGGACCTAGGTGGAGACGGTGAGCAGTTCTTC
TRBV7-9	TRBD1	few	TRBJ1-6	CASSLNAGQGRSPLHF	TGTGCCAGCAGCTTAAACGCGGGACAGGGTAGATCACCCCTCCACTTT
TRBV5-6	-	once	TRBJ2-7	CASSLGSSNEQYF	TGTGCCAGCAGCTTGGGGAGCTCCAACGAGCAGTACTTC
TRBV19	-	-	TRBJ2-3	CASKEGTDTQYF	TGTGCCAGTAAGGAGGGCACAGATACGCAGTATTTT
TRBV10-3	-	once	TRBJ1-1	CAISVGWDTEAFF	TGTGCCATCAGTGTCGGGTGGGACACTGAAGCTTTCTTT
TRBV6-5	-	-	TRBJ2-1	CASTTGIEQFF	TGTGCCAGCACCACAGGGATTGAGCAGTTCTTC
TRBV14	-	-	TRBJ2-5	CASSLVRDQETQYF	TGTGCCAGCAGCCTTGTCCGGGACCAAGAGACCCAGTACTTC
TRBV9	TRBD2	once	TRBJ2-1	CASSTSGGVGNEQFF	TGTGCCAGCAGCACTAGCGGGGGAGTGGGCAATGAGCAGTTCTTC
TRBV9	-	medium-sized	TRBJ2-3	CASSVRGQPTDTQYF	TGTGCCAGCAGCGTACGAGGGCAGCCCACAGATACGCAGTATTTT
TRBV27	-	-	TRBJ2-1	CASTPRGAHIEQFF	TGTGCCAGCACCCCCCGGGGGGCGCACATTGAGCAGTTCTTC
TRBV19	TRBD1	few	TRBJ1-2	CASSIEGTEGGYTF	TGTGCCAGTAGTATAGAGGGGACAGAAGGTGGCTACACCTTC
TRBV6-2/TRBV6-3	-	-	TRBJ1-5	CASSLGRAGLNQPQHF	TGTGCCAGCAGTTTGGGGAGGGCAGGCCTAAATCAGCCCCAGCATTTT
TRBV4-2	TRBD2	-	TRBJ2-3	CASSQSRLAGGGDTQYF	TGTGCCAGCAGCCAATCCCGACTAGCGGGGGGTGGAGATACGCAGTATTTT
TRBV7-9	-	-	TRBJ2-7	CASSFSRHEQYF	TGTGCCAGCAGCTTCTCGAGGCACGAGCAGTACTTC
TRBV5-5	-	-	TRBJ1-1	CASGGANTEAFF	TGTGCCAGCGGAGGGGCAAACACTGAAGCTTTCTTT
TRBV10-3	-	-	TRBJ1-4	CAISELAGDNEKLFF	TGTGCCATCAGTGAGTTGGCAGGCGATAATGAAAAACTGTTTTTT
TRBV19	-	-	TRBJ1-2	CASSSSMGSGYGYTF	TGTGCCAGTAGTAGCTCGATGGGCTCTGGCTATGGCTACACCTTC
TRBV7-9	-	-	TRBJ1-1	CASSPRAGAVNTEAFF	TGTGCCAGCAGCCCGAGGGCAGGTGCGGTGAACACTGAAGCTTTCTTT
TRBV10-3	TRBD1	-	TRBJ2-1	CAISELTGTPLNEQFF	TGTGCCATCAGTGAGTTGACAGGGACCCCCCTCAATGAGCAGTTCTTC